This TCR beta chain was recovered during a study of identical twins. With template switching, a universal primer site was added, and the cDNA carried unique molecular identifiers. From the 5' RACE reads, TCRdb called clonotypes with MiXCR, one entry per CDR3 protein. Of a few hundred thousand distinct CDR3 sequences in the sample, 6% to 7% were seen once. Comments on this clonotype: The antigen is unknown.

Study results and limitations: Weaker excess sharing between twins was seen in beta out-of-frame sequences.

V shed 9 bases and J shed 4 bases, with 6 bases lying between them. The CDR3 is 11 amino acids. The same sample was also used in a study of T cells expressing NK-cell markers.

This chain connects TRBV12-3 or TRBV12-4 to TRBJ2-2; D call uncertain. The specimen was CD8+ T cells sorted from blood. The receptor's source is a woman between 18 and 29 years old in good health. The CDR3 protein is CASFLTGELFF. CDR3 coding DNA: TGTGCCAGTTTCCTCACCGGGGAGCTGTTTTTT.